Here is one T cell receptor beta chain with its context. The CDR3 is 16 residues long. With 6 bases clipped from V and 0 bases from J, the junction kept 7 bases outside the gene matches. In germline, CDR1 is KGHSH, CDR2 LQKENI. Produced via immunoSEQ multiplex PCR; TCRdb's table is partial and in-frame only. This sample has more than 75,000 clones, with roughly 90% found just once. The record originates from a study of PD-L1 blockade in urothelial cancer. Across the whole study: Atezolizumab 1,200 mg was given intravenously every 3 weeks, starting 2014. Males with urothelial cancer arising in the bladder constituted most of the 29 patients. Analysis of the blood was performed 3 weeks (second dose) and 6 weeks after treatment start.

The chain has TRBV18 and TRBJ2-4; 8 positions agree with TRBD2. This sequence originates from a man in his sixties with urothelial cancer. Source: PBMCs, taken around atezolizumab (anti-PD-L1) treatment. The CDR3 coding sequence is TGTGCCAGCTCCTTTACTAGCGGAGTAGCCAAAAACATTCAGTACTTC. As protein: CASSFTSGVAKNIQYF.